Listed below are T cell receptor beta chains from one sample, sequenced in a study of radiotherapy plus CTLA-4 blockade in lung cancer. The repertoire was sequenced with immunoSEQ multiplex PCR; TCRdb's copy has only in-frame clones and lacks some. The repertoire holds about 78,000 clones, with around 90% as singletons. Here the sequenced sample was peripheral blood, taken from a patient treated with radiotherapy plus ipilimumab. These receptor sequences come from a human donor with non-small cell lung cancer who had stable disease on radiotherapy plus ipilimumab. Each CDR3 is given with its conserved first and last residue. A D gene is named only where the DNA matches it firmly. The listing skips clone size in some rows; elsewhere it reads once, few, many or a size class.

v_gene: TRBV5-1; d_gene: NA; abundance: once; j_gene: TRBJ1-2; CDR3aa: CASALISGSGYTF; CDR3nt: TGCGCCAGCGCCCTCATCTCAGGGTCTGGCTACACCTTC
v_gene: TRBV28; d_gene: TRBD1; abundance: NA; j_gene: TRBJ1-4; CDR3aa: CASSPGGETEKLFF; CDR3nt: TGTGCCAGCAGCCCAGGGGGCGAGACAGAAAAACTGTTTTTT
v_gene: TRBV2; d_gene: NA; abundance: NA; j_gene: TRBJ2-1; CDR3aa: CASKKDRSYNEQFF; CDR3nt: TGTGCCAGCAAGAAGGACAGATCCTACAATGAGCAGTTCTTC
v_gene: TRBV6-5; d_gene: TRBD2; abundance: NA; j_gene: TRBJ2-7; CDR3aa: CASSLASGRTYEQYF; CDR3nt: TGTGCCAGCAGTCTCGCTAGCGGCCGTACCTACGAGCAGTACTTC
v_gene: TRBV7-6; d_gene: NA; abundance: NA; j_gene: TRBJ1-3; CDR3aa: CASSLDNSGNTIYF; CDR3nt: TGTGCCAGCAGCTTAGACAACTCTGGAAACACCATATATTTT
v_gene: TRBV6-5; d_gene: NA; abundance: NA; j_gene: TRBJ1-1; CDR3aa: CASSYGGVGTEAFF; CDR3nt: TGTGCCAGCAGTTACGGTGGGGTCGGGACTGAAGCTTTCTTT
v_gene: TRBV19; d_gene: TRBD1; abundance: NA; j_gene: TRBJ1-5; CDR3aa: CASRTRTGEGQHF; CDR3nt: TGTGCCAGTAGGACCCGGACAGGGGAGGGCCAGCATTTT
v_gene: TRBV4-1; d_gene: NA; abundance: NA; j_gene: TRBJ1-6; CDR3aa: CASSQEAAVSNSPLHF; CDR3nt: TGCGCCAGCAGCCAAGAAGCAGCGGTTTCTAATTCACCCCTCCACTTT
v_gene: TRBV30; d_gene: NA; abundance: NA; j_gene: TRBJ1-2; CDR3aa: CAWAAQLYGYTF; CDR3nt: TGTGCCTGGGCCGCTCAGCTCTATGGCTACACCTTC
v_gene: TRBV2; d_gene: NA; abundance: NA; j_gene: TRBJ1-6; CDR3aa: CASSAPTLNSPLHF; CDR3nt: TGTGCCAGCAGTGCGCCGACGTTGAATTCACCCCTCCACTTT
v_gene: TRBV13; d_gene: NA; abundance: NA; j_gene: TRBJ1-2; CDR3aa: CASSVTGYGYTF; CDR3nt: TGTGCCAGCAGCGTGACAGGCTATGGCTACACCTTC
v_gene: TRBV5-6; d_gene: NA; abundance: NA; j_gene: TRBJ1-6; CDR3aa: CASSGAGLGESPLHF; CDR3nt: TGTGCCAGCAGCGGCGCGGGCCTCGGGGAGTCACCCCTCCACTTT
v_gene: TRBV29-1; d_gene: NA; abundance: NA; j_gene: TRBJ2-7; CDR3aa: CSVGSTYEQYF; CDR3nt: TGCAGCGTTGGGTCCACTTACGAGCAGTACTTC
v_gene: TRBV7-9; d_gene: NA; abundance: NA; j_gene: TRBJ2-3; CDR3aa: CASNQGEDTQYF; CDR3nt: TGTGCCAGCAACCAGGGAGAGGATACGCAGTATTTT
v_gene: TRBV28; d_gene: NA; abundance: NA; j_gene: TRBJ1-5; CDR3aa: CASTRDGNQPQHF; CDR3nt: TGTGCCAGCACGCGGGACGGGAATCAGCCCCAGCATTTT
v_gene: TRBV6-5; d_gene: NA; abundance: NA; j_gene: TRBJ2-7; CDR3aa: CASSPFQWSYEQYF; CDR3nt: TGTGCCAGCAGTCCATTTCAGTGGTCTTACGAGCAGTACTTC
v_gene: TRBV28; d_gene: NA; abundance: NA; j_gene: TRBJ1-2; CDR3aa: CASVGANYGYTF; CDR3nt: TGTGCCAGCGTTGGCGCTAACTATGGCTACACCTTC
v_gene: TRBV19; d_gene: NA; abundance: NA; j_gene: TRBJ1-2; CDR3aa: CASSTVPGGVEGYTF; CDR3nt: TGTGCCAGTAGTACCGTACCTGGGGGAGTAGAGGGCTACACCTTC
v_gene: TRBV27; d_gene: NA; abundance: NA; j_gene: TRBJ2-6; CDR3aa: CASSFLLGNSGANVLTF; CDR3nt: TGTGCCAGCAGTTTCCTACTCGGAAATAGTGGGGCCAACGTCCTGACTTTC
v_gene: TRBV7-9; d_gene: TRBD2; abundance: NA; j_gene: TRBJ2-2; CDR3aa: CASSRTGTSGRIGELFF; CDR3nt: TGTGCCAGCAGCCGCACCGGGACTAGCGGGAGAATCGGGGAGCTGTTTTTT
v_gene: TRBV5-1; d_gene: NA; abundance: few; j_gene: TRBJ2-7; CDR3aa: CASSSYQGGEQYF; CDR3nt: TGCGCCAGCAGCTCCTACCAGGGGGGTGAGCAGTACTTC
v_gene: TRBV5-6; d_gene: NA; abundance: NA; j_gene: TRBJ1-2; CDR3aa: CASSLGAGYGYTF; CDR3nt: TGTGCCAGCAGCCTCGGCGCGGGTTATGGCTACACCTTC
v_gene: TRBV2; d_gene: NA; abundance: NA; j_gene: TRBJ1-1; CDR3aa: CASSTLPETEAFF; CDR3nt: TGTGCCAGCAGTACCCTCCCGGAGACTGAAGCTTTCTTT
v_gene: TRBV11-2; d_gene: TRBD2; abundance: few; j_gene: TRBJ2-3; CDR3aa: CASSLDPSGGATDTQYF; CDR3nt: TGTGCCAGCAGCTTAGATCCGTCGGGGGGGGCCACGGATACGCAGTATTTT
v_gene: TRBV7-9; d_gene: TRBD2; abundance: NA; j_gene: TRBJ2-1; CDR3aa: CASSLEREQGEQFF; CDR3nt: TGTGCCAGCAGCTTAGAGCGGGAGCAGGGTGAGCAGTTCTTC
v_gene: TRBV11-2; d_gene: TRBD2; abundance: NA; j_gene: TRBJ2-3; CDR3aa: CASSRKGLAGASDTQYF; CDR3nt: TGTGCCAGCAGCCGCAAAGGACTAGCGGGAGCCTCAGATACGCAGTATTTT
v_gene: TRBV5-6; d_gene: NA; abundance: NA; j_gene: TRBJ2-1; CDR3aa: CASSLVDTYNEQFF; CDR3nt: TGTGCCAGCAGCTTGGTGGACACCTACAATGAGCAGTTCTTC
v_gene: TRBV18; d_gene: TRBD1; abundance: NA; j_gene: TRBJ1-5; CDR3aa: CASSPGQGSYSNQPQHF; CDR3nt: TGTGCCAGCTCACCGGGACAGGGATCATATAGCAATCAGCCCCAGCATTTT
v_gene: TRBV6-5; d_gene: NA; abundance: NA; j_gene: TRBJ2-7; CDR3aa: CASSPTTYEQYF; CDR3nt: TGTGCCAGCAGTCCCACCACCTACGAGCAGTACTTC
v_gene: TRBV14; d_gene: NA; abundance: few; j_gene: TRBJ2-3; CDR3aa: CASSPVFTRTDTQYF; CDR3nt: TGTGCCAGCAGCCCAGTCTTTACACGCACAGATACGCAGTATTTT
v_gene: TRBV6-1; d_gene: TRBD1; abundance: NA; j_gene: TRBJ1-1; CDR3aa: CASSEAIFGQEDF; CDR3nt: TGTGCCAGCAGTGAAGCCATCTTCGGACAGGAGGATTTT
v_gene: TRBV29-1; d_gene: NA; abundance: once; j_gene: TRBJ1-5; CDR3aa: CSVDLGVNQPQHF; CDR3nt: TGCAGCGTTGATCTCGGAGTTAATCAGCCCCAGCATTTT
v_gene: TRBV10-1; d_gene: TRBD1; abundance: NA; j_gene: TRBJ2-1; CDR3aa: CASIGTGVFSEQFF; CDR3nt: TGCGCCAGCATTGGGACAGGGGTTTTCAGTGAGCAGTTCTTC
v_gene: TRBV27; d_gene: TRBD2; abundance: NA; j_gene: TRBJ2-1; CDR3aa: CASSSTGTSGHEQFF; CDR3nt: TGTGCCAGCAGTTCAACCGGGACTAGCGGGCATGAGCAGTTCTTC
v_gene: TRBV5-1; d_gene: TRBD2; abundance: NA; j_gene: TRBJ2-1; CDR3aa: CASSLSGRTAYNEQFF; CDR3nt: TGCGCCAGCAGTTTGAGCGGGAGAACCGCCTACAATGAGCAGTTCTTC
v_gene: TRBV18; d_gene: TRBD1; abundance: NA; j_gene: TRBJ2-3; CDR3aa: CASSPDRASDTQYF; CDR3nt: TGTGCCAGCTCACCGGACAGGGCATCAGATACGCAGTATTTT
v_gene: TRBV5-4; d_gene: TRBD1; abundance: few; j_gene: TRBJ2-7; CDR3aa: CASSLQGARNEQYF; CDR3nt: TGTGCCAGCAGCTTGCAGGGGGCGAGAAACGAGCAGTACTTC
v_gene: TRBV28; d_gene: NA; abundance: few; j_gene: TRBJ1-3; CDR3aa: CASSAPGSSGNTIYF; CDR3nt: TGTGCCAGCAGTGCCCCAGGAAGCTCTGGAAACACCATATATTTT
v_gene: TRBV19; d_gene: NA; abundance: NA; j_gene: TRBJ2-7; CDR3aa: CASSRGDYEQYF; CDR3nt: TGTGCCAGTAGCAGGGGGGACTACGAGCAGTACTTC
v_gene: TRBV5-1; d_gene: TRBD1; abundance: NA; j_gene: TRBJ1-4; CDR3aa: CASSSNRQGPSRNEKLFF; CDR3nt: TGCGCCAGCAGCTCCAATCGACAGGGTCCTTCCCGCAATGAAAAACTGTTTTTT
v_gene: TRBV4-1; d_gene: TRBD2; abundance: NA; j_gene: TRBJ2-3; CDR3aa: CASSHPGGSGAPSTDTQYF; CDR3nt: TGCGCCAGCAGCCACCCCGGGGGAAGCGGGGCCCCTAGCACAGATACGCAGTATTTT
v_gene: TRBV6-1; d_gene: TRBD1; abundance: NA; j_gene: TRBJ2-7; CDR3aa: CASTLGTGGYYEQYF; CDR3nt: TGTGCCAGCACCCTAGGGACAGGGGGCTATTACGAGCAGTACTTC
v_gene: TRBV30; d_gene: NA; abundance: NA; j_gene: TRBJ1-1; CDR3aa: CAWSRIKAFF; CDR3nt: TGTGCCTGGAGTCGAATAAAAGCTTTCTTT
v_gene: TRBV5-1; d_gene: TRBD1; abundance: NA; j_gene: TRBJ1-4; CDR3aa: CASSLGSRGPNEKLFF; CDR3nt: TGCGCCAGCAGCTTGGGGTCCAGGGGGCCTAATGAAAAACTGTTTTTT
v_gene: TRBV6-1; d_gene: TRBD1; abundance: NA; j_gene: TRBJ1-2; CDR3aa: CASSPGQGAQYGYTF; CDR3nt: TGTGCCAGCAGCCCGGGACAGGGGGCGCAGTATGGCTACACCTTC
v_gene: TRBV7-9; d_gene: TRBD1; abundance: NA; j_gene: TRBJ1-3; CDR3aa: CASRLTGAGNTIYF; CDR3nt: TGTGCCAGCAGACTAACAGGGGCCGGAAACACCATATATTTT
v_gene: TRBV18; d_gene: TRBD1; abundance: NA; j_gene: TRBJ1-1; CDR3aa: CASSPRTGGMGTEAFF; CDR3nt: TGTGCCAGCTCACCCCGGACAGGGGGCATGGGCACTGAAGCTTTCTTT